Listed here is a single T cell receptor (beta chain). Following autologous stem cell transplantation, relapse occurred in every patient, and exposure to brentuximab vedotin varied. Method: immunoSEQ multiplex PCR; TCRdb's copy keeps in-frame clones and lacks some. The sample holds fewer than 100,000 clones, around 90% seen once. This sample was included in a study of PD-1 blockade in classical Hodgkin lymphoma. CDR1 is MDHEN, CDR2 SYDVKM, per germline. The CDR3 has 16 amino acids. The V segment lost 5 bases and the J segment 0 bases; nucleotides outside the gene matches: 6. This receptor was obtained from a human donor with classical Hodgkin lymphoma. The chain has TRBV28 and TRBJ1-5, with 8 positions matching TRBD1. Sequences were derived from peripheral blood mononuclear cells (PBMCs), sampled at baseline. The CDR3 here is CASSAPQGGSNQPQHF. CDR3 bases: TGTGCCAGCAGTGCCCCACAGGGGGGTAGCAATCAGCCCCAGCATTTT.